These T cell receptor beta chains were read from a single sample in a study of metastatic and nonmetastatic thyroid tumors. TCRdb re-called clones via MiXCR from the PCR reads. The data hold around 19,000 clones, with approximately 31% observed a single time. The sample consisted of blood. The receptor set was obtained from a female donor with papillary thyroid cancer or a benign thyroid nodule (not recorded which). Some clones in this sample may be carry-over from other donors' samples. The CDR3 runs from the conserved cysteine through the conserved F or W. The order of the fields is clone size, V gene, J gene, D gene, CDR3 DNA, CDR3 protein. The D gene is left open where the match is weak. For some rows the clone size is stated as once, few or many, or as a class when expanded; others skip it.

many,TRBV27,TRBJ1-4,.,TGTGCCAGCCGGCCATTGCGGCCCGACGCAACTAATGAAAAACTGTTTTTT,CASRPLRPDATNEKLFF
.,TRBV5-4,TRBJ2-1,.,TGTGCCAGCAGCTTGGGTCGGGAGCAGTTCTTC,CASSLGREQFF
many,TRBV2,TRBJ1-2,.,TGTGCCAGCAGTGAACAGGGAACCTATGGCTACACCTTC,CASSEQGTYGYTF
.,TRBV10-2,TRBJ2-7,.,TGCGCCAGCCCCCCCCGGGGGCTCTCGGGGGAGCAGTACTTC,CASPPRGLSGEQYF
once,TRBV11-1,TRBJ2-7,TRBD2,TGTGCCAGCAGCTTACTTGCGGGGGGAAGCCACGAGCAGTACTTC,CASSLLAGGSHEQYF
.,TRBV30,TRBJ1-6,.,TGTGCCTGGAGTACAGGGACAACGCATTCACCCCTCCACTTT,CAWSTGTTHSPLHF
.,TRBV20-1,TRBJ1-2,.,TGCAGTGCTAGAGGGGACCTCGTTGGGGCTATATATGGCTACACCTTC,CSARGDLVGAIYGYTF
few,TRBV28,TRBJ2-7,TRBD2,TGTGCCAGCAGTTCATTAGCGGGCGAGCAGTACTTC,CASSSLAGEQYF
.,TRBV5-1,TRBJ2-1,.,TGCGCCAGCAAGACGAGAGGCTCTCTACATGAGCAGTTCTTC,CASKTRGSLHEQFF
once,TRBV20-1,TRBJ2-3,TRBD2,TGCAGTGCTAGGGGGACTAGCCGGAGGGAGGATACTCAGTATTTT,CSARGTSRREDTQYF
.,TRBV19,TRBJ1-1,.,TGTGCCAGTAGAGCCTTCTCCGCGGCAGGGAGGGGAAACACTGAAGCTTTCTTT,CASRAFSAAGRGNTEAFF
many,TRBV4-2,TRBJ2-3,.,TGTGCCAGCAGCCAAGTGGGCACAGATACGCAGTATTTT,CASSQVGTDTQYF
.,TRBV5-5,TRBJ2-7,.,TGTGCCAGCAGATCTGGTTGGGCAGGTCGGGTCTACGAGCAGTACTTC,CASRSGWAGRVYEQYF
.,TRBV30,TRBJ1-4,.,TGTGCCTGGAGTGTTGGTATGGACGGAGAAAAACTGTTTTTT,CAWSVGMDGEKLFF
many,TRBV9,TRBJ1-1,.,TGTGCCAGCAGCGTAGTGAGGGGCACTGAAGCTTTCTTT,CASSVVRGTEAFF
many,TRBV11-3,TRBJ2-2,.,TGTGCCAGCAGTCTGATCAGGGGCACCGGGGAGCTGTTTTTT,CASSLIRGTGELFF
.,TRBV18,TRBJ1-5,.,TGTGCCAGCTCACCAACCGGGACCCCGTGTCAGTCCCAGCATTTT,CASSPTGTPCQSQHF
.,TRBV12-3/TRBV12-4,TRBJ2-3,.,TGTGCCAGCAGCGTGGGGTACACAGATACGCAGTATTTT,CASSVGYTDTQYF
.,TRBV24-1,TRBJ2-7,TRBD2,TGTGCCACCAACACAACGGGTAGCGGGAGTTGCGAGCAGTACTTC,CATNTTGSGSCEQYF
.,TRBV5-1,TRBJ2-1,TRBD2,TGCGCCAGCAGCCCAGCGGGGGGTACTTACAATGAGCAGTTCTTC,CASSPAGGTYNEQFF
.,TRBV11-1,TRBJ2-2,.,TGTGCCAGCAGCTCATTAGCCGCCACCGCATCTGTAAGGGCTCGGGAGCTGTTTTTT,CASSSLAATASVRARELFF
.,TRBV6-1,TRBJ2-1,.,TGTGCCAGCATCCCCCGACCCGGCGGCAATGAGCAGTTCTTC,CASIPRPGGNEQFF
.,TRBV19,TRBJ1-2,.,TGTGCCAGTATGGGAGGGAGCAGAGACTATGGCTACACCTTC,CASMGGSRDYGYTF
.,TRBV30,TRBJ2-7,.,TGTGCCTGGAGTACTGGGGGTAGGGACTACGAGCAGTACTTC,CAWSTGGRDYEQYF
medium-sized,TRBV4-3,TRBJ2-3,.,TGCGCCAGCAGCCTGAGACTAGACAATACAGATACGCAGTATTTT,CASSLRLDNTDTQYF
many,TRBV4-3,TRBJ2-5,TRBD1,TGCGCCAGCAGCCAAGGATCCGGGACAGGTGGAGAGACCCAGTACTTC,CASSQGSGTGGETQYF
once,TRBV11-2,TRBJ2-3,.,TGTGCCAGTAGCCCGCCGGGACATGGCACAGATACGCAGTATTTT,CASSPPGHGTDTQYF
few,TRBV7-2,TRBJ2-7,TRBD1,TGTGCCAGCAGCTACCGGGACAGGCTATCCTACGAGCAGTACTTC,CASSYRDRLSYEQYF
.,TRBV5-8,TRBJ2-7,TRBD2,TGTGCCAGCAGCTCGTCGGGAGGCTACGAGCAGTACTTC,CASSSSGGYEQYF
many,TRBV6-1,TRBJ2-3,.,TGTGCCAGCAACCAGGGTGGCGCGACAGATACGCAGTATTTT,CASNQGGATDTQYF
few,TRBV6-1,TRBJ2-3,.,TGTGCCAGCAGCCGTTTGGCGGGGACAGATACGCAGTATTTT,CASSRLAGTDTQYF
many,TRBV20-1,TRBJ1-5,.,TGCAGTGCTAGAGGCCCCGGGCTAGCCCCCAATCAGCCCCAGCATTTT,CSARGPGLAPNQPQHF
.,TRBV20-1,TRBJ2-1,.,TGCAGTGCTGACGGGTCCGGGACCGAAGCAAATGAGCAGTTCTTC,CSADGSGTEANEQFF
.,TRBV3-1,TRBJ1-1,.,TGTGCCAGCAGCCTTTTGAACACTGAAGCTTTCTTT,CASSLLNTEAFF
.,TRBV6-1,TRBJ2-7,.,TGTGCCAGTGTTGAGGGCAGCGGCTACAAACGAGGCGAGCAGTACTTT,CASVEGSGYKRGEQYF
many,TRBV7-2,TRBJ1-2,.,TGTGCCAGCAGCTTAGGTCGGCAGGGTCGTGTCTACACCTTC,CASSLGRQGRVYTF
few,TRBV12-3/TRBV12-4,TRBJ2-1,.,TGTGCCATTAGCCCCACAGATGAGCAGTTCTTC,CAISPTDEQFF
once,TRBV3-1,TRBJ2-5,.,TGTGCCAGCAGCCCTCTGGGCGGGACCCAGTACTTC,CASSPLGGTQYF
.,TRBV20-1,TRBJ2-7,TRBD1,TGCAGTGCGACCGGGACAGGGGTACCCAGCGAGCAGTACTTC,CSATGTGVPSEQYF
few,TRBV6-1,TRBJ1-5,.,TGTGCCAGCTATAGGGGACCCGGGGACATACAGCCCCAGCATTTT,CASYRGPGDIQPQHF
few,TRBV6-1,TRBJ2-5,.,TGTGCCAGCAGAGATACTAGCCTCCAAGAGACCCAGTACTTC,CASRDTSLQETQYF
many,TRBV4-2,TRBJ2-1,TRBD2,TGTGCCAGCAGCCAAGGGGGACTAGCGGGAGTCTATGAGCAGTTCTTC,CASSQGGLAGVYEQFF
few,TRBV12-3/TRBV12-4,TRBJ2-7,.,TGTGCCAGCAGCAGCGGGTCGGGCGAGCAGTACTTC,CASSSGSGEQYF
medium-sized,TRBV10-1,TRBJ1-2,.,TGCGCCAGCAGTTTAAAGACAGACCCCTATGGCTACACCTTC,CASSLKTDPYGYTF
medium-sized,TRBV19,TRBJ1-5,.,TGTGCCAGTAGCCTCCAGGGGCTCCAGAATCAGCCCCAGCATTTT,CASSLQGLQNQPQHF
few,TRBV6-2/TRBV6-3,TRBJ1-2,.,TGTGCCACCGACCCGATGGGCATGAACTATGGCTACACCTTC,CATDPMGMNYGYTF
many,TRBV28,TRBJ1-4,.,TGTGCCAGCAGTACTAATACAGGGGAAAAACTGTTTTTT,CASSTNTGEKLFF
.,TRBV5-5,TRBJ2-5,.,TGTGCCAGCAGCTTTGTATCTCTATTTCAAGAGACCCAGTACTTC,CASSFVSLFQETQYF
.,TRBV7-8,TRBJ2-1,.,TGTGCCAGCAGCCCGGGACCTAACAATGAGCAGTTCTTC,CASSPGPNNEQFF
many,TRBV20-1,TRBJ2-3,.,TGCAGTGCTAGAGTCGGCAGTGGGAGTACGCAGTATTTT,CSARVGSGSTQYF
many,TRBV9,TRBJ1-2,.,TGTGCCAGCAGCGCGCAGGGACACTTCCTCTATGGCTACACCTTC,CASSAQGHFLYGYTF
once,TRBV20-1,TRBJ2-3,TRBD2,TGCAGTGCTAGAGCCGAACTAGCGGGAGTTGGGACCACAGATACGCAGTATTTT,CSARAELAGVGTTDTQYF
.,TRBV30,TRBJ1-6,TRBD1,TGTGCCTGGAGTGCAGAGGACAGGGAGAGTTCACCCCTCCACTTT,CAWSAEDRESSPLHF
.,TRBV6-6,TRBJ2-3,.,TGTGCCAGCAGTTACTCGGGACTGGAGAGGAATACGCAGTATTTT,CASSYSGLERNTQYF
.,TRBV7-2,TRBJ2-7,.,TGTGCCAGCAGCTTAGATGTTCGCGAGCAGTACTTC,CASSLDVREQYF
few,TRBV28,TRBJ1-6,TRBD1,TGTGCCAGCAGTTTCAGGGCGGGACAGGGAAATTCACCCCTCCACTTT,CASSFRAGQGNSPLHF
medium-sized,TRBV15,TRBJ2-5,TRBD1,TGTGCCACTAGGACAGGGACCGAGGAGACCCAGTACTTC,CATRTGTEETQYF
many,TRBV30,TRBJ2-1,TRBD1,TGTGCCTGGAGTTACGGGACAGGGGGCAATGAGCAGTTCTTC,CAWSYGTGGNEQFF